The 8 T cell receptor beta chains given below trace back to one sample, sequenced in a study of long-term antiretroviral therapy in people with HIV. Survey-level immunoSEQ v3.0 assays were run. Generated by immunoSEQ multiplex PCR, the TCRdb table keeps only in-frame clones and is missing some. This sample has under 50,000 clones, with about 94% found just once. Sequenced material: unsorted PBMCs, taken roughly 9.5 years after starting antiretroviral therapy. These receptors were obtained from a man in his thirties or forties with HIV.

The DNA for the CDR3 is TGTGCCAGCAGTATATACAGGGGGTTGAGCAATCAGCCCCAGCATTTT. It specifies CASSIYRGLSNQPQHF. The chain couples TRBV28 to TRBJ1-5; 8 bases match TRBD1. The ends lost 5 bases at V and 1 base at J; junction bases unmatched: 7. The CDR3 sequence is 16 residues long. CDR1 and CDR2 from the germline V gene are MDHEN and SYDVKM.

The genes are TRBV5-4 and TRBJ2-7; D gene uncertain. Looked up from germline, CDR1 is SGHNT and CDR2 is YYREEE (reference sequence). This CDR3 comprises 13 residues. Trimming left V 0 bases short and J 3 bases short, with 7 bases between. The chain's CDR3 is CASSLAGHYEQYV. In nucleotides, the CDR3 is TGTGCCAGCAGCTTGGCTGGCCACTACGAGCAGTACGTC.

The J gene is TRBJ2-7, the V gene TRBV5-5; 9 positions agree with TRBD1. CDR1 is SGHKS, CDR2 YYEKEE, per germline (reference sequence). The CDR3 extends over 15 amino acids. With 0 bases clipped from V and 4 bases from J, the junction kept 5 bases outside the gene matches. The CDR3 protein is CASSLGFDRGYEQYV. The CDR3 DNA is TGTGCCAGCAGCTTGGGCTTCGACAGGGGGTACGAGCAGTACGTC.

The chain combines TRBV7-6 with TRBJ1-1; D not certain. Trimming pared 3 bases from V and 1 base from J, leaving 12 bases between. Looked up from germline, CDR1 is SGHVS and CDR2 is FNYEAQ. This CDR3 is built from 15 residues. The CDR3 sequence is CASSLGGIRNTEAFF. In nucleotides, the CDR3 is TGTGCCAGCAGCTTGGGCGGGATTCGGAACACTGAAGCTTTCTTT.

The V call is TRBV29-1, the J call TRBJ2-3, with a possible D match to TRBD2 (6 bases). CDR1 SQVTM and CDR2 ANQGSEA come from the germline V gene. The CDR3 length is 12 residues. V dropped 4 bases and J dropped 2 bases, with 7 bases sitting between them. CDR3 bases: TGCAGCGTTGGACTAGACACAGATACGCAGTATTTT. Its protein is CSVGLDTDTQYF.

CDR3 coding DNA: TGTGCCACCAGCAGACTAATCGGGACAGGCAATCTCGGGTCTGGGGCCAACGTCCTGACTTTC. It encodes CATSRLIGTGNLGSGANVLTF. This rearrangement joins TRBV15 to TRBJ2-6, with 8 bases lining up with TRBD1. The J segment lost 1 base and the V segment lost 2 bases, leaving 16 bases of the junction unmatched. This CDR3 comprises 21 residues. Germline V lookup: CDR1 LNHNV, CDR2 YYDKDF (reference sequence).

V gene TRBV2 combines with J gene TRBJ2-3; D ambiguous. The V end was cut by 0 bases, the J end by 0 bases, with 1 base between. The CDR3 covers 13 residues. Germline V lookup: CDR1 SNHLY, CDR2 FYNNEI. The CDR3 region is CASSEASTDTQYF. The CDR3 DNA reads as TGTGCCAGCAGTGAAGCTAGCACAGATACGCAGTATTTT.

This chain's CDR3 is CANHAGLAGGPSGTQYF. CDR3 nucleotide sequence: TGTGCCAACCACGCGGGACTAGCGGGGGGACCCTCGGGTACGCAGTATTTT. The chain recombines TRBV25-1 with TRBJ2-3; TRBD2 matches at 15 bases. The V and J ends lost 10 bases and 8 bases, in that order; junction bases with no gene match: 16. Looked up from germline, CDR1 is MGHDK and CDR2 is SYGVNS. The CDR3 has 17 residues.